This T cell receptor (beta chain) was captured in a study of blood T cell repertoires in COVID-19. Study-wide context: Specimens from acute and convalescent COVID-19 originated in the United States, Italy and Spain. PBMCs, B-cell-depleted T cells, or T cells provided the cDNA or gDNA that made up the material.

The authors' processing: Quantification of nucleated cells was approximated via reference gene primer amplification. Method: immunoSEQ multiplex PCR; TCRdb's copy keeps in-frame clones and lacks some. V, J and clone size are taken as reported in that table, and D and trimming were inferred from the DNA itself. The sample gives 130,000 to 150,000 clones, approximately 80% of which show up once; under 10% is in the top ten. The CDR3 has 13 residues. Trimming stripped 5 bases from V and 2 bases from J, with 10 bases between. The germline gives CDR1 SGHRS, CDR2 YFSETQ. This receptor was taken from an elderly woman in a cohort sampled during active or convalescent COVID-19. Sequenced input: peripheral blood. The chain is built from TRBV5-1 and TRBJ2-5; possible D gene TRBD1, 6 bases. This CDR3 reads CASRQGVQETQYF. In DNA, the CDR3 is TGCGCCAGCAGACAGGGAGTGCAAGAGACCCAGTACTTC.